These T cell receptor beta chains were read from a single sample in a study of identical twins. TCRdb itself ran the 5' RACE reads through MiXCR, one entry per CDR3 protein. The repertoire includes 450,000 to 600,000 distinct CDR3 sequences, 20% to 25% of them detected once, and about 0.48% sits in the top ten. This sample was also put to use in a study of yellow fever vaccine responses in identical twins.

Sequences were obtained from CD4+ T cells sorted from blood. The receptors stem from a woman between 18 and 29 years old in good health. The CDR3 runs from the conserved cysteine through the conserved F or W. Each record gives: clone size, D gene, J gene, V gene, CDR3 protein, CDR3 DNA. The D gene is left open where the match is weak. The size of a clone is reported for some rows only, either as once, few or many, or as a class for expanded clones.

few NA TRBJ2-7 TRBV20-1 CSARGYSRSKRNYEQYF TGCAGTGCTAGAGGGTACAGTCGCTCGAAAAGAAACTACGAGCAGTACTTC
few TRBD2 TRBJ2-1 TRBV12-3/TRBV12-4 CASKGRGEYNEQFF TGTGCCAGCAAGGGACGGGGGGAGTACAATGAGCAGTTCTTC
few NA TRBJ2-2 TRBV20-1 CSANRVPGELFF TGCAGTGCGAACAGGGTCCCCGGGGAGCTGTTTTTT
NA TRBD2 TRBJ2-1 TRBV7-8 CASSPSLAGGVNEQFF TGTGCCAGCAGCCCAAGTCTAGCGGGAGGTGTAAATGAGCAGTTCTTC
NA TRBD2 TRBJ2-1 TRBV6-5 CASSYSQLAGSYNEQFF TGTGCCAGCAGTTACTCCCAACTAGCGGGATCTTACAATGAGCAGTTCTTC
NA NA TRBJ2-2 TRBV28 CASTRGNTGELFF TGTGCCAGCACTAGGGGGAACACCGGGGAGCTGTTTTTT
NA NA TRBJ2-2 TRBV20-1 CSALQGNTGELFF TGCAGTGCCTTACAGGGTAACACCGGGGAGCTGTTTTTT
NA TRBD2 TRBJ2-5 TRBV20-1 CSASTSGGSSWETQYF TGCAGTGCCTCTACTAGCGGTGGGAGTTCTTGGGAGACCCAGTACTTC
NA NA TRBJ1-6 TRBV12-3/TRBV12-4 CVSRNHQGYYNSPLHF TGTGTCAGCAGGAACCATCAGGGGTACTATAATTCACCCCTCCACTTT
NA TRBD2 TRBJ2-7 TRBV12-3/TRBV12-4 CASSLFGSGSNEQYF TGTGCCAGCAGTTTATTTGGTAGCGGGAGTAACGAGCAGTACTTC
NA TRBD1 TRBJ2-3 TRBV5-1 CASRSGQNTDTQYF TGCGCCAGCAGATCGGGACAGAACACAGATACGCAGTATTTT
NA TRBD1 TRBJ1-2 TRBV29-1 CSVGGTTGYGYTF TGCAGCGTTGGGGGTACGACAGGGTACGGCTACACCTTC
few NA TRBJ1-6 TRBV6-2/TRBV6-3 CASRSTTRANSPLHF TGTGCCAGCAGGTCCACGACAAGGGCGAATTCACCCCTCCACTTT
few NA TRBJ2-5 TRBV12-3/TRBV12-4 CASSPVLETQYF TGTGCCAGCAGCCCCGTCCTGGAGACCCAGTACTTC